What follows describes a single T cell receptor beta chain. Its antigen remains unidentified. The PCR made use of 60 Vbeta and 13 Jbeta primers. Repertoires were generated with immunoSEQ multiplex PCR, while TCRdb's copy carries only in-frame clones and drops some. The data hold about 180,000 clones, with 60% to 85% observed a single time. This entry belongs to a study of cytomegalovirus exposure and HLA in healthy donors. Findings and caveats of the study: Of the V segments, some could not be distinguished, including TRBV6-2 and TRBV6-3, and were excluded. Association of 16,951 TCR beta sequences with HLA alleles was found at 0.05 false discovery rate in a later analysis. By a later analysis, the bulk of CMV-associated TCR beta chains appeared HLA-restricted.

This CDR3 comprises 16 residues. V was shortened by 3 bases and J by 10 bases, with 20 bases between the two germline ends. Per the germline V gene, CDR1 is SGHRS and CDR2 is YFSETQ. Nominally healthy donors were sampled, though unrecorded immune exposures were likely. This TCR was recovered from a man aged 35 to 55 in good health and CMV-seronegative. The chain couples TRBV5-1 to TRBJ1-6; D possibly corresponds to TRBD1 (5 bases). The sequencing input was PBMCs. CDR3 sequence reads: CASSWGSGGAESPLHF. CDR3 DNA: TGCGCCAGCAGCTGGGGATCCGGAGGGGCCGAGTCACCCCTCCACTTT. Drawing the rest from reference TRBV5-1 and TRBJ1-6, the complete variable domain is KAGVTQTPRYLIKTRGQQVTLSCSPISGHRSVSWYQQTPGQGLQFLFEYFSETQRNKGNFPGRFSGRQFSNSRSEMNVSTLELGDSALYLCASSWGSGGAESPLHFGNGTRLTVT.